A single sample is the source of the 27 T cell receptor beta chains below, sequenced in a study of Tregs in tolerant kidney transplant recipients. Using immunoSEQ multiplex PCR, the repertoire was profiled, and TCRdb retains in-frame clones only, with some absent. Of fewer than 95,000 clones detected, roughly 93% appear once; the ten largest clones hold around 1.6%. Related graft donors supplied nonmyeloablative bone marrow transplants, and mixed chimerism was transient. Sequencing was performed on CD4+ T cells from blood (PBMCs), taken 12 months after the transplant. The receptors come from a human patient who received a combined kidney and bone marrow transplant. A subset of T cells may come from the graft donor.

A word on this clone: Other DNA sequences in the same sample also yield this CDR3. The rearrangement links TRBV15 to TRBJ1-6; 7 bases are a match to TRBD1. Germline values: CDR1 LNHNV, CDR2 YYDKDF (reference sequence). The length of the CDR3 is 14 residues. V lost 3 bases to trimming and J lost 13 bases; unmatched junction nucleotides: 9. CDR3 coding DNA: TGTGCCACCAGCAGGACAGGGCAAGGTTCCCCCCTCCACTTT. Its translation: CATSRTGQGSPLHF. The whole variable domain, filled in from reference TRBV15 and TRBJ1-6, reads DAMVIQNPRYQVTQFGKPVTLSCSQTLNHNVMYWYQQKSSQAPKLLFHYYDKDFNNEADTPDNFQSRRPNTSFCFLDIRSPGLGDTAMYLCATSRTGQGSPLHFGNGTRLTVT.

The chain joins TRBV6-6 to TRBJ2-5, with TRBD1 matching over 7 bases. V lost 7 bases, J lost 5 bases, and 7 bases stayed unmatched. Germline V gives CDR1 MNHNY, CDR2 SVGAGI (reference sequence). This CDR3 is built from 13 residues. The CDR3 DNA sequence: TGTGCCAGCAAACCCGACAGGGCGGAGACCCAGTACTTC. This gives the protein CASKPDRAETQYF.

CDR3 bases: TGTGCCAGCAGCTTATGGCTAGCGGGACCCGTGAACACCGGGGAGCTGTTTTTT. Protein sequence: CASSLWLAGPVNTGELFF. The genes are TRBV11-3 and TRBJ2-2; 9 positions agree with TRBD2. This CDR3 comprises 18 residues. Per germline, CDR1 SGHNT and CDR2 YENEEA. The V segment lost 2 bases and the J segment 1 base; nucleotides outside the gene matches: 8.

This clone was seen only once. J is TRBJ2-3 and V is TRBV5-8; TRBD1 is a possible D gene (6 bases). V was clipped by 3 bases and J by 0 bases, with 11 bases between them. The V gene's germline CDR1 is SGHTS and CDR2 YDEGEE. CDR3 length equals 15 residues. The CDR3 region has the DNA TGTGCCAGCAGCTACGGGACACTTAGCACAGATACGCAGTATTTT. The encoded protein is CASSYGTLSTDTQYF.

The rearrangement joins TRBV7-9 to TRBJ2-3; D may be TRBD2 (6 bases). In germline, CDR1 is SEHNR, CDR2 FQNEAQ (reference sequence). The V and J ends lost 1 base and 4 bases respectively, with 15 bases between them. The CDR3 consists of 16 residues. This CDR3 is CASSLEGTWSSDTQYF. The CDR3 bases are TGTGCCAGCAGCTTAGAGGGGACTTGGTCCTCAGATACGCAGTATTTT.

The chain is built from TRBV27 and TRBJ2-7; D is perhaps TRBD2 (6 bases). V shed 5 bases and J shed 5 bases, with 16 bases lying between them. Per germline, CDR1 MNHEY and CDR2 SMNVEV (reference sequence). The CDR3 totals 14 residues. Here the CDR3 reads CASSTPGTPNEQYF. The CDR3 nucleotides are TGTGCCAGCAGTACACCCGGGACTCCCAACGAGCAGTACTTC.

The chain uses TRBV7-9 and TRBJ2-2, with no clear D. Trimming took off 6 bases at V and 0 bases at J, with 11 bases between the two ends. Per the germline V gene, CDR1 is SEHNR and CDR2 is FQNEAQ (reference sequence). The CDR3 has 15 amino acids. The DNA for the CDR3 is TGTGCCAGCAGTACACTATTCGCGAACACCGGGGAGCTGTTTTTT. Translation: CASSTLFANTGELFF.

V gene TRBV7-3 combines with J gene TRBJ2-7, with D possibly TRBD2 on 5 matching bases. Germline V gene data show CDR1 as SGHTA and CDR2 as FQGTGA. The CDR3 is made up of 14 amino acids. V lost 2 bases to trimming and J lost 4 bases, with 12 bases between them. The CDR3 bases are TGTGCCAGCAGCTTATTCCCTAGAGGGTACGAGCAGTACTTC. This encodes CASSLFPRGYEQYF. The full variable domain, its missing parts supplied by reference TRBV7-3 and TRBJ2-7, is GAGVSQTPSNKVTEKGKYVELRCDPISGHTALYWYRQSLGQGPEFLIYFQGTGAADDSGLPNDRFFAVRPEGSVSTLKIQRTERGDSAVYLCASSLFPRGYEQYFGPGTRLTVT.

As regards this clone: This sample also contains other DNA sequences that code for the same CDR3. The genes are TRBV19 and TRBJ1-6; D gene uncertain. V was shortened by 3 bases and J by 9 bases, with 18 bases between the two germline ends. This CDR3 has 16 residues. From germline, CDR1 is LNHDA and CDR2 SQIVND (reference sequence). CDR3 in amino acids: CASSIGGRSGFSPLHF. The CDR3 DNA reads as TGTGCCAGTAGTATCGGAGGGAGAAGTGGCTTTTCACCCCTCCACTTT.

The table lists this clone with a count of one. The chain couples TRBV15 to TRBJ2-3, with 8 bases matching TRBD2. This CDR3 spans 15 amino acids. CDR1 LNHNV and CDR2 YYDKDF come from the germline V gene (reference sequence). V lost 5 bases to trimming and J lost 4 bases; unmatched junction nucleotides: 8. The CDR3 region is CATSFRGGVADTQYF. The CDR3 DNA reads TGTGCCACCAGCTTCCGGGGGGGAGTGGCAGATACGCAGTATTTT. Filled out from reference TRBV15 and TRBJ2-3, the complete variable domain reads DAMVIQNPRYQVTQFGKPVTLSCSQTLNHNVMYWYQQKSSQAPKLLFHYYDKDFNNEADTPDNFQSRRPNTSFCFLDIRSPGLGDTAMYLCATSFRGGVADTQYFGPGTRLTVL.

The chain is built from TRBV10-3 and TRBJ2-3; perhaps TRBD2 as D (6 bases). This CDR3 comprises 15 residues. V lost 4 bases, J lost 0 bases, and 11 bases lay in between. Germline CDR1 ENHRY, CDR2 SYGVKD. This chain's CDR3 is CAISGGTASTDTQYF. The CDR3 region has the DNA TGTGCCATCAGTGGGGGGACTGCTAGCACAGATACGCAGTATTTT.

On this clone itself: The junction and the germline gene differ at one end; a read error may be behind it. The rearrangement uses TRBV18 and TRBJ1-2, with TRBD1 identical over 7 bases. This CDR3 spans 17 amino acids. Germline CDR1 reads KGHSH; CDR2 reads LQKENI. The CDR3 spells CASSPLGQPNLNYGYPF. The CDR3 DNA is TGTGCCAGCTCACCCCTGGGACAGCCAAACCTTAACTATGGCTACCCCTTC.

As for this clone: The junction shows a germline mismatch at one end, possibly a read error. V and J are TRBV27 and TRBJ2-3; 9 bases match TRBD2. The CDR3 has 16 residues. The germline V gene has CDR1 MNHEY and CDR2 SMNVEV (reference sequence). Here the CDR3 reads CASSLSWGLAGDTQYF. The CDR3 nucleotides read TGTGCCAGCAGTCTATCCTGGGGACTAGCTGGAGATACGCAGTATTTT.

The chain joins TRBV10-3 to TRBJ1-4, with D perhaps matching TRBD1 (5 bases). CDR3 size: 15 residues. Trimming pared 6 bases from V and 2 bases from J, leaving 13 bases between. The germline CDR1 and CDR2 sequences are ENHRY and SYGVKD. CDR3 in amino acids: CAISEIRATNEKLFF. The CDR3, as DNA: TGTGCCATCAGCGAGATCAGGGCCACTAATGAAAAACTGTTTTTT.

The chain combines TRBV7-3 with TRBJ2-5, with a weak D call TRBD1 (6 bases). Germline values: CDR1 SGHTA, CDR2 FQGTGA. The CDR3 is made up of 17 amino acids. V was clipped by 2 bases and J by 5 bases, with 21 bases between them. CDR3: CASSLGSDRRRLETQYF. The CDR3, as DNA: TGTGCCAGCAGCTTAGGCTCCGACAGGAGGAGGTTGGAGACCCAGTACTTC.

The V call is TRBV6-5, the J call TRBJ2-7; D not certain. Germline CDR1 and CDR2: MNHEY and SVGAGI. The CDR3 is 12 residues long. V was clipped by 6 bases and J by 6 bases, with 12 bases between them. The CDR3 protein is CASSTPGGEQYF. The CDR3 region has the DNA TGTGCCAGCAGCACCCCCGGCGGCGAGCAGTACTTC.

The rearrangement uses TRBV7-3 and TRBJ2-5; TRBD2 matches 12 bases. J gave up 4 bases and V 5 bases, and 8 bases lay outside the gene matches. Germline CDR1 is SGHTA and CDR2 is FQGTGA. This CDR3 has 16 amino acids. CDR3: CASSLTSGRVAETQYF. CDR3 nucleotides: TGTGCCAGCAGCCTGACTAGCGGGAGAGTAGCAGAGACCCAGTACTTC.

This chain joins TRBV7-2 and TRBJ2-5, with unresolved D. The J call is doubtful: the DNA matches TRBJ2-7 better. This CDR3 comprises 11 residues. Germline values: CDR1 SGHTA, CDR2 FQGNSA. CDR3 protein: CASSLNYEQYF. The DNA for the CDR3 is TGTGCCAGCAGCTTAAACTACGAGCAGTACTTC.

The chain has TRBV19 and TRBJ2-2; D gene unclear. The CDR3 totals 13 residues. V lost 7 bases and J 5 bases, leaving 11 bases between the germline ends. Germline CDR1 is LNHDA and CDR2 is SQIVND (reference sequence). CDR3 bases: TGTGCCAGTAACAGCCGGCCTACCGGGGAGCTGTTTTTT. Translated: CASNSRPTGELFF.

The V call is TRBV27, the J call TRBJ2-1; 7 positions agree with TRBD2. Germline values: CDR1 MNHEY, CDR2 SMNVEV (reference sequence). The trim removed 5 bases at V and 4 bases at J, leaving 14 bases unmatched. This CDR3 spans 17 amino acids. This chain's CDR3 is CASSKGGWLAAYNEQFF. For the CDR3, the DNA is TGTGCCAGCAGTAAAGGTGGTTGGCTAGCGGCATACAATGAGCAGTTCTTC.

The chain carries TRBV2 and TRBJ1-3; D gene uncertain. The germline gives CDR1 SNHLY, CDR2 FYNNEI. The CDR3 consists of 16 residues. The V end lost 4 bases, the J end lost 1 base, and 14 bases lay between the germline ends. The CDR3 spells CASSVAAGKSGNTIYF. The DNA of the CDR3 is TGTGCCAGCAGTGTCGCGGCCGGCAAATCTGGAAACACCATATATTTT.

The CDR3 sequence is CASSLNFGSGGETQYF. CDR3 DNA: TGTGCCAGCAGCTTAAACTTCGGGTCAGGGGGAGAGACCCAGTACTTC. The V gene is TRBV7-6, the J gene TRBJ2-5; TRBD1 matches at 7 bases. There are 16 residues in the CDR3. CDR1 and CDR2 from the germline V gene are SGHVS and FNYEAQ. V lost 2 bases to trimming and J lost 4 bases; unmatched junction nucleotides: 10.

The chain carries TRBV9 and TRBJ2-5; D ambiguous. The ends were cut back, 0 bases at V and 0 bases at J, with 9 bases in the middle. This CDR3 has 15 residues. Looked up from germline, CDR1 is SGDLS and CDR2 is YYNGEE. The CDR3 loop is CASSVDSWYQETQYF. The DNA of the CDR3 is TGTGCCAGCAGCGTAGACAGTTGGTACCAAGAGACCCAGTACTTC.

The chain recombines TRBV7-8 with TRBJ1-5, with TRBD1 matching over 9 bases. V gave up 3 bases and J gave up 2 bases; unmatched junction bases: 14. This CDR3 spans 19 amino acids. CDR1 and CDR2 from the germline V gene are SGHVS and FQNEAQ. The CDR3 coding sequence is TGTGCCAGCAGCTTGGCGGCCCGGACAGGGGTATGGCGCAATCAGCCCCAGCATTTT. Amino acids: CASSLAARTGVWRNQPQHF.

The chain employs TRBV30 and TRBJ1-2; D is perhaps TRBD1 (6 bases). The V gene's germline CDR1 is GTSNPN and CDR2 SVGIG (reference sequence). This CDR3 region has 13 residues. Trimming stripped 3 bases from V and 4 bases from J, with 12 bases between. The DNA of the CDR3 is TGTGCCTGGAGCCAGGGGTGGACCTATGGCTACACCTTC. Its protein is CAWSQGWTYGYTF. The full variable domain, its missing parts supplied by reference TRBV30 and TRBJ1-2, is SQTIHQWPATLVQPVGSPLSLECTVEGTSNPNLYWYRQAAGRGLQLLFYSVGIGQISSEVPQNLSASRPQDRQFILSSKKLLLSDSGFYLCAWSQGWTYGYTFGSGTRLTVV.

V and J are TRBV5-6 and TRBJ2-5; the match to TRBD2 covers 7 bases. The ends lost 4 bases at V and 5 bases at J; junction bases unmatched: 11. The CDR3 has 15 residues. Germline CDR1 and CDR2: SGHDT and YYEEEE. Written as DNA, the CDR3 is TGTGCCAGCAGCCAACCTAGGACTAGTTTTGAGACCCAGTACTTC. Residues: CASSQPRTSFETQYF. Full variable domain (remainder filled in from reference TRBV5-6 and TRBJ2-5): DAGVTQSPTHLIKTRGQQVTLRCSPKSGHDTVSWYQQALGQGPQFIFQYYEEEERQRGNFPDRFSGHQFPNYSSELNVNALLLGDSALYLCASSQPRTSFETQYFGPGTRLLVL.

The chain recombines TRBV7-3 with TRBJ2-5; tentatively, D is TRBD2 (5 bases). Trimming took off 2 bases at V and 5 bases at J, with 12 bases between the two ends. Germline V gene sequence: CDR1 SGHTA, CDR2 FQGTGA. The length of the CDR3 is 14 residues. CDR3 sequence: CASSLSSPGETQYF. CDR3 coding DNA: TGTGCCAGCAGCTTATCCTCCCCGGGGGAGACCCAGTACTTC.